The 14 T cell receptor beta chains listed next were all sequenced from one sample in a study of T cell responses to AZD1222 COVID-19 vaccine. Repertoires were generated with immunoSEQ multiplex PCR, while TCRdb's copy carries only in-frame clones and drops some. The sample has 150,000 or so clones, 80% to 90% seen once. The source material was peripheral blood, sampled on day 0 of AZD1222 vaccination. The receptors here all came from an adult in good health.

CDR3 sequence: CAWGVNSPLHF. The CDR3 bases are TGTGCCTGGGGGGTGAATTCACCCCTCCACTTT. The chain carries TRBV30 and TRBJ1-6; the D is unclear. With 5 bases removed from V and 7 bases from J, the gap between germline ends came to 6 bases. The CDR3 extends over 11 amino acids. CDR1 GTSNPN and CDR2 SVGIG come from the germline V gene (reference sequence).

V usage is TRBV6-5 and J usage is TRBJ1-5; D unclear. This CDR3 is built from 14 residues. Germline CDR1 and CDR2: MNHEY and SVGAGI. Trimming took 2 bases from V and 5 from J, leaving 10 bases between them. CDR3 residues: CASSYGRMDQPQHF. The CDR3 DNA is TGTGCCAGCAGTTACGGACGGATGGATCAGCCCCAGCATTTT.

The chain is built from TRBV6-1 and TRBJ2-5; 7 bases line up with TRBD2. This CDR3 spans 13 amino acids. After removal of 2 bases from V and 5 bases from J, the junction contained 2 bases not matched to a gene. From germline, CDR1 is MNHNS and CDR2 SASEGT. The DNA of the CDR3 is TGTGCCAGCAGTGAATTGGGGGGGGAGACCCAGTACTTC. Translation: CASSELGGETQYF.

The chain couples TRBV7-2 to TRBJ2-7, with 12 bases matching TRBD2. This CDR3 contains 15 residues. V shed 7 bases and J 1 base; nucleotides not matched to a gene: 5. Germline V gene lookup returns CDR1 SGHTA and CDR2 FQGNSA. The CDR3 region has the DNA TGTGCCAGCACTTTTCTAGCGGGAGGGTCCTACGAGCAGTACTTC. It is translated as CASTFLAGGSYEQYF.

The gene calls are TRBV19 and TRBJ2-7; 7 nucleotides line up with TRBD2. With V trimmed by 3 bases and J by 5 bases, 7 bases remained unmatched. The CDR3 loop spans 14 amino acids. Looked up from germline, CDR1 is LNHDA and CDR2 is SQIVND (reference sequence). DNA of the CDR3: TGTGCCAGTAGTATCGGCGGGGGAGGTGACGAGCAGTACTTC. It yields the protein CASSIGGGGDEQYF.

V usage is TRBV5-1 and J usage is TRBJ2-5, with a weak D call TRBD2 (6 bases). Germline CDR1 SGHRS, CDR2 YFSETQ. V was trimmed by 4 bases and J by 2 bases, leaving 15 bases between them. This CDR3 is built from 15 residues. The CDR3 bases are TGCGCCAGCAGCCCCGGCGACAGCGGGCAAGAGACCCAGTACTTC. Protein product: CASSPGDSGQETQYF.

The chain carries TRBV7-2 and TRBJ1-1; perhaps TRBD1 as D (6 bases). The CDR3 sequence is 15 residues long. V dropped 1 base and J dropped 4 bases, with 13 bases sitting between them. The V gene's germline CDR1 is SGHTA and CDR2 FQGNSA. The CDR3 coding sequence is TGTGCCAGCAGCTTAGTAGCAGGGGCTATCACTGAAGCTTTCTTT. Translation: CASSLVAGAITEAFF.

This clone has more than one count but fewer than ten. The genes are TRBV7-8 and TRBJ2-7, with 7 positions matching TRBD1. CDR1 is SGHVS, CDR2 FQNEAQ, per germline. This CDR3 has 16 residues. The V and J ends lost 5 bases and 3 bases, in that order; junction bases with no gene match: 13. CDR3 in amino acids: CASSPDSDRINYEQYF. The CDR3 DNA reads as TGTGCCAGCAGCCCCGATTCGGACAGGATTAACTACGAGCAGTACTTC.

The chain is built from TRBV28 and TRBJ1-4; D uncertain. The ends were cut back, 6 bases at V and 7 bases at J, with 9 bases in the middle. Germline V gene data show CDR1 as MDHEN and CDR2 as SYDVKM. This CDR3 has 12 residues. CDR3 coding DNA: TGTGCCAGCAGACCATACAGTGAAAAACTGTTTTTT. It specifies CASRPYSEKLFF.

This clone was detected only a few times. CDR3 coding DNA: TGTGCCAGCAGCGAGGGGGACAGGGGCACAGATACGCAGTATTTT. Translation gives CASSEGDRGTDTQYF. The chain couples TRBV7-6 to TRBJ2-3; 9 nucleotides agree with TRBD1. The CDR3 covers 15 residues. In germline, CDR1 is SGHVS, CDR2 FNYEAQ. V was pared by 5 bases and J by 1 base, with 4 bases of the junction left unmatched.

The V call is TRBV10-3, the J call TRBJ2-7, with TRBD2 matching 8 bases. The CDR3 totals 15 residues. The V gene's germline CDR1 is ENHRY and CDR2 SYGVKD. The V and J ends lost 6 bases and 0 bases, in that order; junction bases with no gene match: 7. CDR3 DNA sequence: TGTGCCATCAGCTTACTAGCGGCGAGCTCCTACGAGCAGTACTTC. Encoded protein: CAISLLAASSYEQYF.

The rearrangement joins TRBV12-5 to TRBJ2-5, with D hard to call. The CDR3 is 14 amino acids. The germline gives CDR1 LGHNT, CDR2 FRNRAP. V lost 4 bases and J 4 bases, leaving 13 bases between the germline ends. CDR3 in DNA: TGTGCTAGTGGTTCCGCCCTACCGCCAGAGACCCAGTACTTC. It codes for CASGSALPPETQYF. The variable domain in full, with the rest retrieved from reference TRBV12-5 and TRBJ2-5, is DARVTQTPRHKVTEMGQEVTMRCQPILGHNTVFWYRQTMMQGLELLAYFRNRAPLDDSGMPKDRFSAEMPDATLATLKIQPSEPRDSAVYFCASGSALPPETQYFGPGTRLLVL.

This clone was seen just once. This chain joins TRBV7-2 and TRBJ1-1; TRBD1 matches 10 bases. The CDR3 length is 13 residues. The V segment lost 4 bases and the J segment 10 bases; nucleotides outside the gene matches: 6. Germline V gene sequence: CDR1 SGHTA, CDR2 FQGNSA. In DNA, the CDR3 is TGTGCCAGCAGCTCTCGGACAGGGGGAGTAGCTTTCTTT. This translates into CASSSRTGGVAFF.

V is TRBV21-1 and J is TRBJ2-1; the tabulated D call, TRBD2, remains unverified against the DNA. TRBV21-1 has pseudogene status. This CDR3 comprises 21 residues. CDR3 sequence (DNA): TGTGCCAGCAGCAAGATAAGGACTGCTGTAAACTCCGAGAGCTCCTACAATGAGCAGTTCTTC. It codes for CASSKIRTAVNSESSYNEQFF.